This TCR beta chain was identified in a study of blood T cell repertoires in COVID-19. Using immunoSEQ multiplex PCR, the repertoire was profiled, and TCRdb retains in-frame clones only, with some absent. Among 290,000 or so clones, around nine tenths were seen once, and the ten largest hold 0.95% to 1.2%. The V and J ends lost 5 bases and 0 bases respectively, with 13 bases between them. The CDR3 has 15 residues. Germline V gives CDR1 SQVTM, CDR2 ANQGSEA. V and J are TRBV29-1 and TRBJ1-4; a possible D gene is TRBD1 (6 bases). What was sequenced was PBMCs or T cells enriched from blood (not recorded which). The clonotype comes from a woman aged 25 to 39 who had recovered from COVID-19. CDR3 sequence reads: CSVQFRGTTNEKLFF. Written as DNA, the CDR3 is TGCAGCGTTCAGTTCAGGGGAACAACTAATGAAAAACTGTTTTTT.